These T cell receptor beta chains were read from a single sample in a study of T cells in Graves' hyperthyroidism and ophthalmopathy. Each CDR3 protein is one row after TCRdb ran MiXCR on the multiplex PCR reads. This table has under 400,000 distinct CDR3 sequences, 13% to 15% appearing once. The sample consisted of blood. The receptors originated from a woman aged 55-70 years with Graves' ophthalmopathy. CDR3s leave out the opening cysteine and the closing phenylalanine or tryptophan.

TRBJ1-2,TRBV28,ASRPGTRGAMGYT
TRBJ2-6,TRBV6-2/TRBV6-3,ASTQSGGANVLT
TRBJ2-7,TRBV24-1,ATSDSRFTYEQY
TRBJ2-1,TRBV7-3,ASSWTSGHNEQF
TRBJ1-5,TRBV20-1,SAGQGSNQPQH
TRBJ2-5,TRBV7-9,ASSLARLAGLIETQY
TRBJ2-7,TRBV5-1,ASSWGTPNEQY
TRBJ2-7,TRBV12-3/TRBV12-4,ASSPGGFGYEQY
TRBJ2-7,TRBV28,ASSFREQY
TRBJ2-3,TRBV12-3/TRBV12-4,ASSLTSGETDTQY
TRBJ2-1,TRBV5-8,ASSLRDSFYNEQF
TRBJ2-3,TRBV28,ASSGTSGREY
TRBJ2-7,TRBV4-2,ASSQAAPYYEQY
TRBJ2-5,TRBV11-1,ASTPEVATQETQY
TRBJ2-1,TRBV28,ASREGVNEQF
TRBJ1-1,TRBV7-6,ASSLVSRGSTEAF
TRBJ2-5,TRBV5-1,ASSFKETQY
TRBJ2-4,TRBV4-1,ASSQRTGGRDIQY
TRBJ2-5,TRBV28,ASSETEDQETQY
TRBJ2-7,TRBV9,ASSPWTGGNEQY
TRBJ2-1,TRBV7-3,ASSKTSNHEQF
TRBJ1-1,TRBV6-4,ASSETGTGFYTEAF
TRBJ2-7,TRBV5-1,ASSLEDGSLAYEQY
TRBJ2-5,TRBV6-1,ASERGGQETQY
TRBJ2-5,TRBV18,ASSGSSGETQY
TRBJ2-1,TRBV29-1,SVDRDLLNEQF
TRBJ2-5,TRBV28,ASRRTSGRGWD
TRBJ2-7,TRBV28,ASSLAQGDSYEQY
TRBJ1-1,TRBV6-5,ASSYFGQRNTEAF
TRBJ1-2,TRBV29-1,SVEDRGAANYGYT
TRBJ2-7,TRBV4-1,ASSQEGRGINEQY
TRBJ2-1,TRBV7-2,ASSLEVGGSSYNEQF
TRBJ2-3,TRBV27,ASRSRGVGTDTQY
TRBJ2-7,TRBV27,ASGSGGPVYEQY
TRBJ2-4,TRBV6-1,ASSEELVSVLAKNIQY
TRBJ2-7,TRBV6-5,ASSVDSYEQY